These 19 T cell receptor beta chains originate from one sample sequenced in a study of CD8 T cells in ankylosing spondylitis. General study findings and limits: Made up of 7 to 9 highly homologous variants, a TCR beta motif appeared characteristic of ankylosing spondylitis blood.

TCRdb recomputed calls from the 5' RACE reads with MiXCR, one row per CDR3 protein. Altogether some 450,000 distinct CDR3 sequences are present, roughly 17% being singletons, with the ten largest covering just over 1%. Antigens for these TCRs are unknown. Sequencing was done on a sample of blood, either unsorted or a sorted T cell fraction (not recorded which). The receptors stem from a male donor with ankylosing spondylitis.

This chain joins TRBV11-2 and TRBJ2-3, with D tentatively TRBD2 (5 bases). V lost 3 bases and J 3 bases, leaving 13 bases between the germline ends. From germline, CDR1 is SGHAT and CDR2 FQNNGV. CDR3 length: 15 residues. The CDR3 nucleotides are TGTGCCAGCAGCTTCTTCAGCGGCGCTACAGATACGCAGTATTTT. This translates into CASSFFSGATDTQYF.

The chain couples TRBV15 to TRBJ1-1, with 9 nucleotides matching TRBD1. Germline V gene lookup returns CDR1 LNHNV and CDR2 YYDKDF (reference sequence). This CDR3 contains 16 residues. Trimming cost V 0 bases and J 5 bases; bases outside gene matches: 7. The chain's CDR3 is CATSRDRTGVGTEAFF. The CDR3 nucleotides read TGTGCCACCAGCAGAGATCGGACAGGGGTCGGGACTGAAGCTTTCTTT.

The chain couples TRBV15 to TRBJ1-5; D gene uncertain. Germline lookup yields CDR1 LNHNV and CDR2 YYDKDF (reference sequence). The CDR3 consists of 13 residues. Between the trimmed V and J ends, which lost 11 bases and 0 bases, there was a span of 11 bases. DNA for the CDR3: TGTGCCGTCTCAACGAATAGCAATCAGCCCCAGCATTTT. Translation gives CAVSTNSNQPQHF.

The CDR3 here is CATSRDWSGSEQYF. CDR3 nucleotides: TGTGCCACCAGCAGAGATTGGTCAGGGTCCGAGCAGTACTTC. The chain employs TRBV15 and TRBJ2-7; TRBD1 might be the D (5 bases). The CDR3 has 14 residues. CDR1 and CDR2 (germline): LNHNV, YYDKDF (reference sequence). Trimming pared 0 bases from V and 6 bases from J, leaving 12 bases between.

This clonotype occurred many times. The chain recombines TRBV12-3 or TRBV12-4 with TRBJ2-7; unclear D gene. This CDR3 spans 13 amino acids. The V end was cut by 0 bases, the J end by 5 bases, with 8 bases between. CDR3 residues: CASSLAEEDEQYF. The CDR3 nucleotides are TGTGCCAGCAGTTTAGCGGAAGAAGACGAGCAGTACTTC.

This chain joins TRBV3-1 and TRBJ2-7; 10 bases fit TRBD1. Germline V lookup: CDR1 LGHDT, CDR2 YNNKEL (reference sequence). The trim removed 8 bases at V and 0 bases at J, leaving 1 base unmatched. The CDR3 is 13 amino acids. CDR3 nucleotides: TGTGCCAGCGGGGACAGGGGCTCCTACGAGCAGTACTTC. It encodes CASGDRGSYEQYF.

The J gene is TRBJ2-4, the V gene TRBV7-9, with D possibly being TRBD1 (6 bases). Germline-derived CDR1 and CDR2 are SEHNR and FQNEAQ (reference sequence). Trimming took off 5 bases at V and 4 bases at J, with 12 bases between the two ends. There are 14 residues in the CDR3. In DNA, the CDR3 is TGTGCCAGCAGCCGACAGGACCCTAAAAACATTCAGTACTTC. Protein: CASSRQDPKNIQYF.

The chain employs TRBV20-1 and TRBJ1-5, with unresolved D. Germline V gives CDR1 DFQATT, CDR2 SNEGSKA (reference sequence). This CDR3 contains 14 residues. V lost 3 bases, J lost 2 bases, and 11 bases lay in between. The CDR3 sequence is CSASQHIGNQPQHF. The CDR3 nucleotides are TGCAGTGCTAGCCAGCATATTGGCAATCAGCCCCAGCATTTT.

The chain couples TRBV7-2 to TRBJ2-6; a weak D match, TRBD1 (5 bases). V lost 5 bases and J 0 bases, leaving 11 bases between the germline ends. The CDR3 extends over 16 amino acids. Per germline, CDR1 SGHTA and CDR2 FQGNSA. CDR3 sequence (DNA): TGTGCCAGCAGCCTAGACAGAAGCTCTGGGGCCAACGTCCTGACTTTC. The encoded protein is CASSLDRSSGANVLTF.

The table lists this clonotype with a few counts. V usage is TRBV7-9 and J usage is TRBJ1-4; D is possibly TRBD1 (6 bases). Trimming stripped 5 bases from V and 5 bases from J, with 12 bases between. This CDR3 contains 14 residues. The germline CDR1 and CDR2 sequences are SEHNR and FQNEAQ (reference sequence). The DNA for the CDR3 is TGTGCCAGCAGCAGAGGACAGAAGAATGAAAAACTGTTTTTT. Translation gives CASSRGQKNEKLFF.

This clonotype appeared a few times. The CDR3 loop reads CSERGSTDTQYF. The CDR3 DNA follows: TGCAGTGAGCGGGGTAGCACAGATACGCAGTATTTT. The chain recombines TRBV20-1 with TRBJ2-3; 7 bases fit TRBD2. Germline V lookup: CDR1 DFQATT, CDR2 SNEGSKA (reference sequence). J was trimmed by 0 bases and V by 7 bases; bases with no gene match: 1. This CDR3 comprises 12 residues.

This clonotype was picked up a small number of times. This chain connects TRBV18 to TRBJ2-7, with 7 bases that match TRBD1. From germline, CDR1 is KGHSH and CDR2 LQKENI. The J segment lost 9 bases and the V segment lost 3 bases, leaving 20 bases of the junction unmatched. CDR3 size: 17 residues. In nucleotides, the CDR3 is TGTGCCAGCTCACCTATTACAGGGGACATGCAGGCCGCGAGGCAGTACTTC. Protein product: CASSPITGDMQAARQYF.

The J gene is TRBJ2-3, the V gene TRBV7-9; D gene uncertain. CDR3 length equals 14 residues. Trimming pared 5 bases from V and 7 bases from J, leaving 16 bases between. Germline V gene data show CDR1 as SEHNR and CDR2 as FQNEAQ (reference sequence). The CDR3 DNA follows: TGTGCCAGCAGCCTGCCGCCAGCCATCAATACGCAGTATTTT. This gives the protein CASSLPPAINTQYF.

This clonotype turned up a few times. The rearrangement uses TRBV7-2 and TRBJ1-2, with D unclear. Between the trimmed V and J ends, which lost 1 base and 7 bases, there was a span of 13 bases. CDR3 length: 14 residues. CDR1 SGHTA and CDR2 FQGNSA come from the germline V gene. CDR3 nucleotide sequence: TGTGCCAGCAGCTTAGGGGCGGAGCCACGTGGCTACACCTTC. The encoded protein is CASSLGAEPRGYTF.

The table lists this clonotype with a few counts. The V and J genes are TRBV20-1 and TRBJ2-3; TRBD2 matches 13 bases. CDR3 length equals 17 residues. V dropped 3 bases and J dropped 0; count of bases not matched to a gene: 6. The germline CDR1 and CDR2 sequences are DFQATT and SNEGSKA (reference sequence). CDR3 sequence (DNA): TGCAGTGCTAGGTGGACTAGCGGGGGTCTAAGCACAGATACGCAGTATTTT. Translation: CSARWTSGGLSTDTQYF.

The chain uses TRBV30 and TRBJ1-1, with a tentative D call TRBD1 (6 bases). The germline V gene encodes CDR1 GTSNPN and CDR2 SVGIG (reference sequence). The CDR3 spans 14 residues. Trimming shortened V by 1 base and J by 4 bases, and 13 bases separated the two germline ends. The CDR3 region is CAWSGGARVTEAFF. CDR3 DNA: TGTGCCTGGAGTGGGGGGGCGAGGGTCACTGAAGCTTTCTTT.

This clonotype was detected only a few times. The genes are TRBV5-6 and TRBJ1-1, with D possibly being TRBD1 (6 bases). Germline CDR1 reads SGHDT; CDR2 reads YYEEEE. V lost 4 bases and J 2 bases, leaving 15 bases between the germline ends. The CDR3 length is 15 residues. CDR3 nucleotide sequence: TGTGCCAGCAGCAAGTACAGGGAAACAAACACTGAAGCTTTCTTT. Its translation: CASSKYRETNTEAFF.

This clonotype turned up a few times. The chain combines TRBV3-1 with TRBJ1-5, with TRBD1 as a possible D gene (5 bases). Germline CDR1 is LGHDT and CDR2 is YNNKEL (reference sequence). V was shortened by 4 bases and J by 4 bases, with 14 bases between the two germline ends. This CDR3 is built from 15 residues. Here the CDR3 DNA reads TGTGCCAGCAGCCCTGGGTCGGGGGGAAATCAGCCCCAGCATTTT. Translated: CASSPGSGGNQPQHF.

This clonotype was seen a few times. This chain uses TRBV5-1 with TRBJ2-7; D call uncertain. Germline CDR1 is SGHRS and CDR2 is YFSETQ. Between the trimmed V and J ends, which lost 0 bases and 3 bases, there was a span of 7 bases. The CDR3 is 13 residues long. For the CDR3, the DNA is TGCGCCAGCAGCTTGGGACAACTCTACGAGCAGTACTTC. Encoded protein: CASSLGQLYEQYF.